This TCR beta chain was captured in a study of CD8 T cells in ankylosing spondylitis. This clonotype has more than one count but fewer than ten. Its antigen is not known. The ends were cut back, 3 bases at V and 7 bases at J, with 9 bases in the middle. The V gene's germline CDR1 is KGHSH and CDR2 LQKENI. The CDR3 has 12 residues. TCRdb called the 5' RACE reads again in MiXCR, with one record for every CDR3 protein. Counted here are a few hundred thousand distinct CDR3 sequences, roughly 8% occurring once; the ten biggest clones make up just over 14%. Broader study findings: Significantly higher representation of disease-linked clones was reported for matched ankylosing spondylitis synovial fluid. Disease-associated clones were CD8+ and fairly uncommon in peripheral blood. Seemingly characteristic of ankylosing spondylitis blood was a TCR beta motif consisting of several highly homologous variants.

This clonotype originated in a male donor with ankylosing spondylitis. Sequencing was carried out using blood, either unsorted or a sorted T cell fraction (not recorded which). The chain joins TRBV18 to TRBJ1-1, with D maybe TRBD1 (5 bases). The CDR3 DNA sequence: TGTGCCAGCTCACCGGCGAGGGGTGAAGCTTTCTTT. It specifies CASSPARGEAFF.